Following are 20 T cell receptor beta chains from one sample sequenced in a study of blood T cell repertoires in COVID-19. The method was immunoSEQ multiplex PCR; TCRdb's version includes in-frame clones alone and lacks a portion of them. The repertoire includes 88,000 or so clones, over 70% of them detected once, and about 4% sits in the top ten. Source material: peripheral blood. Receptors were obtained from a man aged 55 to 69 with acute or convalescent COVID-19.

The chain couples TRBV27 to TRBJ1-1; D is unclear. This CDR3 has 14 residues. From germline, CDR1 is MNHEY and CDR2 SMNVEV (reference sequence). Trimming shortened V by 3 bases and J by 5 bases, and 13 bases separated the two germline ends. CDR3 nucleotide sequence: TGTGCCAGCAGTTTCATAGGCGGTAGGACTGAAGCTTTCTTT. This codes for CASSFIGGRTEAFF.

The V call is TRBV3-1 (or the pseudogene TRBV3-2), the J call TRBJ1-4; D uncertain. From germline, CDR1 is LGHDT and CDR2 YNNKEL (reference sequence). Trimming took off 1 base at V and 8 bases at J, with 5 bases between the two ends. This CDR3 contains 12 residues. The CDR3 is CASSQVGEKLFF. CDR3 bases: TGTGCCAGCAGCCAAGTGGGCGAAAAACTGTTTTTT.

The genes are TRBV6-5 and TRBJ2-1; TRBD2 matches 11 bases. Germline CDR1 is MNHEY and CDR2 is SVGAGI. The CDR3 runs to 15 residues. Trimming at V came to 5 bases and at J to 4 bases, leaving 4 bases not matched to a gene. The CDR3 sequence: CASSLAGGQYNEQFF. CDR3 DNA: TGTGCCAGCAGTCTAGCGGGAGGCCAGTACAATGAGCAGTTCTTC.

This clone was observed once. V gene TRBV5-5 combines with J gene TRBJ2-7; TRBD1 agrees at 7 bases. This CDR3 contains 15 residues. The germline V gene has CDR1 SGHKS and CDR2 YYEKEE (reference sequence). Trimming cost V 0 bases and J 3 bases; bases outside gene matches: 6. Here the CDR3 reads CASSLVGQAYYEQYF. CDR3 DNA: TGTGCCAGCAGCTTGGTTGGACAGGCCTACTACGAGCAGTACTTC.

This chain links TRBV10-1 with TRBJ1-2; weak D call: TRBD1 (6 bases). The V end lost 5 bases, the J end lost 6 bases, and 13 bases lay between the germline ends. The germline CDR1 and CDR2 sequences are WNHNN and SYGVQD (reference sequence). The CDR3 totals 13 residues. CDR3 bases: TGCGCCAGCAGTTTGGACAGTTCAAATGGCTACACCTTC. Its protein is CASSLDSSNGYTF.

The chain combines TRBV6-2 or TRBV6-3 with TRBJ1-5, with 8 bases fitting TRBD1. This CDR3 spans 17 amino acids. CDR1 MNHEY and CDR2 SVGEGT come from the germline V gene. J was trimmed by 4 bases and V by 0 bases; bases with no gene match: 8. CDR3 in amino acids: CASSYSSGQGFNQPQHF. CDR3 DNA: TGTGCCAGCAGTTACTCGTCTGGACAGGGATTTAATCAGCCCCAGCATTTT.

This clone has a handful of counts. The V and J genes are TRBV18 and TRBJ1-2, with 7 bases identical to TRBD1. The CDR3 runs to 13 residues. Trimming took 5 bases from V and 3 from J; bases not matched to a gene: 3. From germline, CDR1 is KGHSH and CDR2 LQKENI. CDR3 DNA: TGTGCCAGCTCAGCCGGGACAGACTATGGCTACACCTTC. Its translation: CASSAGTDYGYTF.

Notes on this clone: Other DNA sequences within the sample encode an identical CDR3. This chain uses TRBV7-9 with TRBJ1-1, with D perhaps matching TRBD1 (6 bases). Trimming left V 1 base short and J 1 base short, with 7 bases between. This CDR3 has 14 amino acids. Germline CDR1 SEHNR, CDR2 FQNEAQ (reference sequence). In DNA, the CDR3 is TGTGCCAGCAGCTTAGTGGGGGCGAACACTGAAGCTTTCTTT. Protein product: CASSLVGANTEAFF.

J is TRBJ1-2 and V is TRBV18; maybe TRBD1 (5 bases). The germline V gene encodes CDR1 KGHSH and CDR2 LQKENI. The CDR3 totals 14 residues. V was cut by 3 bases and J by 7 bases, with 15 bases left in between. The CDR3 sequence is CASSPTAQAFGYTF. The CDR3 DNA sequence: TGTGCCAGCTCACCGACAGCTCAGGCTTTTGGCTACACCTTC. The whole variable domain, remainder taken from reference TRBV18 and TRBJ1-2, is NAGVMQNPRHLVRRRGQEARLRCSPMKGHSHVYWYRQLPEEGLKFMVYLQKENIIDESGMPKERFSAEFPKEGPSILRIQQVVRGDSAAYFCASSPTAQAFGYTFGSGTRLTVV.

This clone came up once. The V call is TRBV18, the J call TRBJ1-2; D unresolved. Looked up from germline, CDR1 is KGHSH and CDR2 is LQKENI. V was trimmed by 2 bases and J by 4 bases, leaving 8 bases between them. There are 13 residues in the CDR3. This chain's CDR3 is CASSPLESYGYTF. The CDR3 DNA reads TGTGCCAGCTCACCATTGGAGAGCTATGGCTACACCTTC. Together with reference TRBV18 and TRBJ1-2, the CDR3 gives the full variable domain: NAGVMQNPRHLVRRRGQEARLRCSPMKGHSHVYWYRQLPEEGLKFMVYLQKENIIDESGMPKERFSAEFPKEGPSILRIQQVVRGDSAAYFCASSPLESYGYTFGSGTRLTVV.

V and J are TRBV18 and TRBJ1-2; no clear D gene. V shed 2 bases and J shed 4 bases, with 17 bases lying between them. The CDR3 totals 16 residues. Germline CDR1 and CDR2: KGHSH and LQKENI. CDR3: CASSPASVGVAYGYTF. DNA of the CDR3: TGTGCCAGCTCACCAGCCAGCGTCGGGGTTGCCTATGGCTACACCTTC.

The gene calls are TRBV19 and TRBJ2-7, with 8 nucleotides matching TRBD1. Germline assignment: CDR1 LNHDA and CDR2 SQIVND (reference sequence). J gave up 1 base and V 5 bases, and 7 bases lay outside the gene matches. The CDR3 is 15 residues long. The CDR3 nucleotides are TGTGCCAGTAGTTTGACGGGACAGGAGTCCTACGAGCAGTACTTC. It specifies CASSLTGQESYEQYF.

The chain recombines TRBV14 with TRBJ2-1; 9 positions match TRBD2. Germline V gives CDR1 SGHDN, CDR2 FVKESK. V was clipped by 5 bases and J by 4 bases; unmatched bases: 6. This CDR3 is built from 15 residues. CDR3 nucleotides: TGTGCCAGCAGCGAGATAGCGGGAGATTACAATGAGCAGTTCTTC. Translation: CASSEIAGDYNEQFF.

The chain carries TRBV11-3 and TRBJ2-7; 7 bases agree with TRBD2. Germline CDR1 and CDR2: SGHNT and YENEEA. Trimming at V came to 5 bases and at J to 6 bases, leaving 7 bases not matched to a gene. The CDR3 has 13 amino acids. Written as DNA, the CDR3 is TGTGCCAGCAGCCTTACTGCGGGGGTCGAGCAGTACTTC. Translation gives CASSLTAGVEQYF.

V gene TRBV5-8 combines with J gene TRBJ1-6; no definite D call. Germline CDR1 SGHTS, CDR2 YDEGEE. This CDR3 comprises 17 residues. Trimming stripped 0 bases from V and 0 bases from J, with 10 bases between. This CDR3 reads CASSLATSSSYNSPLHF. CDR3 coding DNA: TGTGCCAGCAGCTTGGCCACCTCGAGCTCCTATAATTCACCCCTCCACTTT.

The chain joins TRBV10-2 to TRBJ2-7; 10 nucleotides align to TRBD2. This CDR3 is 17 amino acids long. From germline, CDR1 is WSHSY and CDR2 SAAADI. V shed 2 bases, J shed 0 bases, and the junction held 7 bases outside the gene matches. This chain's CDR3 is CASSELGPSGSSYEQYF. The CDR3 nucleotides are TGCGCCAGCAGTGAGCTCGGGCCTAGCGGGAGCTCCTACGAGCAGTACTTC.

The chain is built from TRBV15 and TRBJ2-5, with 7 bases identical to TRBD2. Unmatched junction bases numbered 12, after V lost 1 base and J lost 1 base. Germline-derived CDR1 and CDR2 are LNHNV and YYDKDF (reference sequence). The CDR3 extends over 18 amino acids. Written as DNA, the CDR3 is TGTGCCACCAGCAGAGCACTCCCCGGGGGGTTCGTCCAAGAGACCCAGTACTTC. Translating it yields CATSRALPGGFVQETQYF.

The chain uses TRBV4-1 and TRBJ2-1; 8 bases are a match to TRBD2. From germline, CDR1 is MGHRA and CDR2 YSYEKL. The V gene end was trimmed by 3 bases and the J gene end by 7 bases; junction bases not matched to a gene: 8. The CDR3 runs to 15 residues. CDR3 sequence reads: CASSHPGTSRNEQFF. The CDR3 DNA reads TGCGCCAGCAGCCACCCCGGGACTAGTAGGAATGAGCAGTTCTTC.

Concerning this clone: The limits of the CDR3 on the DNA are not certain, so only TCRdb's listed CDR3 is given. The chain employs TRBV12-3 or TRBV12-4 and TRBJ2-5; no DNA check was done on the table's D call, TRBD2. A total of 11 residues make up the CDR3, ends included. The CDR3 is CASRSTSGQYF.

The chain joins TRBV20-1 to TRBJ2-3, with TRBD2 identical over 16 bases. Germline lookup yields CDR1 DFQATT and CDR2 SNEGSKA (reference sequence). This CDR3 is 21 amino acids long. Trimming at V came to 3 bases and at J to 4 bases, leaving 19 bases not matched to a gene. The CDR3 region has the DNA TGCAGTGCTAGTCTTCTTGCCGGGACTAGCGGGGGGGCCGGTGTGGCAGATACGCAGTATTTT. It specifies CSASLLAGTSGGAGVADTQYF.